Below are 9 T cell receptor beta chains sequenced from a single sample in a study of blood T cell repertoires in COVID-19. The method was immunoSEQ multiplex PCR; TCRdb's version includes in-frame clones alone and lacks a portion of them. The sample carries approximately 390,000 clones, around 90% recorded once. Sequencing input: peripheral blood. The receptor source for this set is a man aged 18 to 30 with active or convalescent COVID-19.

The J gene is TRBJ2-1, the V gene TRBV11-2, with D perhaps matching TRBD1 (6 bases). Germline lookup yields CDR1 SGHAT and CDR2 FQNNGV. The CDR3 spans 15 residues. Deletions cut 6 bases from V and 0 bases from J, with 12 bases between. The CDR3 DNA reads TGTGCCAGCAGGTTGGGGACAAGCTCCTACAATGAGCAGTTCTTC. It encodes CASRLGTSSYNEQFF.

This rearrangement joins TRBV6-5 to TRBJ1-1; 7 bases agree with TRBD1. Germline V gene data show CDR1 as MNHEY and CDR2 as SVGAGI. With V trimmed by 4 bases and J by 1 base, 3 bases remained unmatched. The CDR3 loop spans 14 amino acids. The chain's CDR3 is CASSFRTGNTEAFF. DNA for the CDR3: TGTGCCAGCAGTTTTCGGACAGGGAACACTGAAGCTTTCTTT.

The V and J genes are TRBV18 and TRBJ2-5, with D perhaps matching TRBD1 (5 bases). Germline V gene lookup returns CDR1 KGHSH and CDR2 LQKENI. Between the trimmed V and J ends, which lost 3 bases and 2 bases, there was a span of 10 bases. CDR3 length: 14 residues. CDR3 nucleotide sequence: TGTGCCAGCTCACCGTCAAGGACACAAGAGACCCAGTACTTC. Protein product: CASSPSRTQETQYF.

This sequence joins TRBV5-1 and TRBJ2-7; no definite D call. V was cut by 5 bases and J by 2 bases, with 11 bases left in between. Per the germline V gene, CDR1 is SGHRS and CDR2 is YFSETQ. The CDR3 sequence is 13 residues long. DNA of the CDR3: TGCGCCAGCAGACATCCTCCAGCCTACGAGCAGTACTTC. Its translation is CASRHPPAYEQYF.

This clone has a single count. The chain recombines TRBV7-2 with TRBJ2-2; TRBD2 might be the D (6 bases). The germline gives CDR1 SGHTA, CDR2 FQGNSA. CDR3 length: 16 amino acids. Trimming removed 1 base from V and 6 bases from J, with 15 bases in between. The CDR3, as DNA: TGTGCCAGCAGCTTAGGCGGGACGGCGGTGGCCGGGGAGCTGTTTTTT. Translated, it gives CASSLGGTAVAGELFF.

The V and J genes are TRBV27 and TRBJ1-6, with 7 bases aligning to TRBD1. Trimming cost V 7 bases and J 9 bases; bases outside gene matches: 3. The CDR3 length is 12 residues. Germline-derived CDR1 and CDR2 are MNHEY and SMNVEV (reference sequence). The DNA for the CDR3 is TGTGCCAGCAAGGGGGCTGGTTCACCCCTCCACTTT. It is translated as CASKGAGSPLHF.

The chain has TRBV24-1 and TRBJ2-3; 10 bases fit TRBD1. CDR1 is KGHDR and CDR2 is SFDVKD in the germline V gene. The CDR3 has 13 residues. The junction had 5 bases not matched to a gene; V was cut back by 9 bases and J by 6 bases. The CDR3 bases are TGTGCCACCCGACAGGGGGCAGATGATACGCAGTATTTT. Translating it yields CATRQGADDTQYF.

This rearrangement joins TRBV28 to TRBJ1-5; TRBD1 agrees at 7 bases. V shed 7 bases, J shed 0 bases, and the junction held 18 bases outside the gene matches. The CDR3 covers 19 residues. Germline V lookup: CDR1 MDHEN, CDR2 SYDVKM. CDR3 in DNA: TGTGCCAGCATAGAATCCCGACAGGGTAGTGCCCGTAGCAATCAGCCCCAGCATTTT. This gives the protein CASIESRQGSARSNQPQHF.

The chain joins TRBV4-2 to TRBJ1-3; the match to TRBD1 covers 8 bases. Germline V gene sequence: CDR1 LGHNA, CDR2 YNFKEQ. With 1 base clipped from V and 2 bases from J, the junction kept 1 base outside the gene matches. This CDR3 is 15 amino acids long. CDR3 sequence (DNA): TGTGCCAGCAGCCAAGCAGGGGGCCCTGGAAACACCATATATTTT. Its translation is CASSQAGGPGNTIYF.